This entry lists 3 T cell receptor beta chains sequenced from one sample in a study of cytotoxic CD8 clonotypes in ibrutinib-treated CLL. Measured with immunoSEQ multiplex PCR; TCRdb has only the in-frame clones, and not every one. This table has over 120,000 clones, over 75% appearing once. Specimen: PBMCs, collected after 36 months of ibrutinib treatment. The receptors derive from a human donor with chronic lymphocytic leukemia.

This rearrangement joins TRBV15 to TRBJ2-2, with D perhaps being TRBD1 or TRBD2 (6 bases each). Deletions cut 3 bases from V and 3 bases from J, with 17 bases between. There are 17 residues in the CDR3. Germline V gene data show CDR1 as LNHNV and CDR2 as YYDKDF (reference sequence). DNA of the CDR3: TGTGCCACCAGCAGTGGAGGGGGGTTCACGGACACCGGGGAGCTGTTTTTT. Translating it yields CATSSGGGFTDTGELFF.

The rearrangement uses TRBV19 and TRBJ2-7, with 10 bases aligning to TRBD2. The J segment lost 4 bases and the V segment lost 4 bases, leaving 7 bases of the junction unmatched. Germline values: CDR1 LNHDA, CDR2 SQIVND (reference sequence). The CDR3 runs 15 residues. The DNA of the CDR3 is TGTGCCAGTAGTACTCCTCTGACTAGCGGGTACGAGCAGTACTTC. This encodes CASSTPLTSGYEQYF.

This clone showed up just a few times. The chain joins TRBV30 to TRBJ1-1; TRBD1 is a possible D gene (5 bases). Trimming left V 5 bases short and J 5 bases short, with 9 bases between. The CDR3 runs to 11 residues. Germline V gene lookup returns CDR1 GTSNPN and CDR2 SVGIG (reference sequence). This chain's CDR3 is CAWGHYTEAFF. DNA of the CDR3: TGTGCCTGGGGACACTATACTGAAGCTTTCTTT.